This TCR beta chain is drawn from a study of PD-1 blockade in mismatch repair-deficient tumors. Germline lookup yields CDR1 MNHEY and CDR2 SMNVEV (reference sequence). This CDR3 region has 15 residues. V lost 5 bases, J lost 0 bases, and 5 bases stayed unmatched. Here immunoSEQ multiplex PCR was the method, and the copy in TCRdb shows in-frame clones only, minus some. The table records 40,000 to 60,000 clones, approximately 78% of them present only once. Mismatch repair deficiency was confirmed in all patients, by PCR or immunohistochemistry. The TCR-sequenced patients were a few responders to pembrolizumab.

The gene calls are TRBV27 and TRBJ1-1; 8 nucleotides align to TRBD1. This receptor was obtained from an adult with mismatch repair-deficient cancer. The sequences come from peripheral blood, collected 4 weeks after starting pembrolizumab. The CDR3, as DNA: TGTGCCAGCAGTCTTGGACAGGGACTGAACACTGAAGCTTTCTTT. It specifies CASSLGQGLNTEAFF.